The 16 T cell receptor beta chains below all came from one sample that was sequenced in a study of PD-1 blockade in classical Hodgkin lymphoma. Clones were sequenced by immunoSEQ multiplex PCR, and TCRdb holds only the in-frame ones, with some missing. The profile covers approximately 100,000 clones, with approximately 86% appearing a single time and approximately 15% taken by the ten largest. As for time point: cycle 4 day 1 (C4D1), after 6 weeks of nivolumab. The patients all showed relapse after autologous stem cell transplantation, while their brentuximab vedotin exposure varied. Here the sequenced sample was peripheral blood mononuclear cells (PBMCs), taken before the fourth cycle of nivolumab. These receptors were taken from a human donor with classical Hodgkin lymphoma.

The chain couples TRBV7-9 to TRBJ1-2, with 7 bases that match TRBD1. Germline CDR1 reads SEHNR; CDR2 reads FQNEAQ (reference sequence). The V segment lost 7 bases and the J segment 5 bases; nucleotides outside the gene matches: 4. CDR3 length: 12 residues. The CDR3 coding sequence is TGTGCCAGCAACAGACAGGGTTATGGCTACACCTTC. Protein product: CASNRQGYGYTF.

Written as DNA, the CDR3 is TGTGCCAGCAGCTCCGTGACGGCTCAAGAGACCCAGTACTTC. This encodes CASSSVTAQETQYF. The rearrangement joins TRBV7-2 to TRBJ2-5; no clear D gene. Per the germline V gene, CDR1 is SGHTA and CDR2 is FQGNSA. Trimming removed 4 bases at V and 2 bases at J, with 11 bases between. This CDR3 has 14 amino acids.

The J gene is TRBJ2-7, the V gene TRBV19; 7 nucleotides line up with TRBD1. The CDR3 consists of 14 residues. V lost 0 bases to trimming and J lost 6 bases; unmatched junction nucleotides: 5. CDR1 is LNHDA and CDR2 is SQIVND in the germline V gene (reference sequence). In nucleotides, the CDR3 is TGTGCCAGTAGTATAGAGGCAGGGGGTTTCGAGCAGTACTTC. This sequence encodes CASSIEAGGFEQYF. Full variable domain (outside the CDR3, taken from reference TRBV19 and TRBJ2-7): DGGITQSPKYLFRKEGQNVTLSCEQNLNHDAMYWYRQDPGQGLRLIYYSQIVNDFQKGDIAEGYSVSREKKESFPLTVTSAQKNPTAFYLCASSIEAGGFEQYFGPGTRLTVT.

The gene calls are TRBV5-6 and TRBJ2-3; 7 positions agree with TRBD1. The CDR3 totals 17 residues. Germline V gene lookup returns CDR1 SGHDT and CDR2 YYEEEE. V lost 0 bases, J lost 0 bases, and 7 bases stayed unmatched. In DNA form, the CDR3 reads TGTGCCAGCAGCTTGGTGGGCAGGGGGTCTAGCACAGATACGCAGTATTTT. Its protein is CASSLVGRGSSTDTQYF. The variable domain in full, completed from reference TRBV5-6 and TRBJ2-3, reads DAGVTQSPTHLIKTRGQQVTLRCSPKSGHDTVSWYQQALGQGPQFIFQYYEEEERQRGNFPDRFSGHQFPNYSSELNVNALLLGDSALYLCASSLVGRGSSTDTQYFGPGTRLTVL.

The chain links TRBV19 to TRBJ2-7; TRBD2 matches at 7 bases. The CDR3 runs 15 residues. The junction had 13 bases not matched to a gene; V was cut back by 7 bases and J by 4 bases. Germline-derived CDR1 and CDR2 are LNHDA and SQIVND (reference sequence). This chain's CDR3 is CASTNTHGGTYEQYF. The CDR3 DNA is TGTGCCAGTACCAACACCCACGGGGGGACTTACGAGCAGTACTTC.

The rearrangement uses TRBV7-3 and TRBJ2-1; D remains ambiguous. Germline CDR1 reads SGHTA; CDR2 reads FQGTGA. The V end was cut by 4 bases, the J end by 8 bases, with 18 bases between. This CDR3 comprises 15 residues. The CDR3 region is CASSSRAVLPDEQFF. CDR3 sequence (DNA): TGTGCCAGCAGCTCCCGGGCCGTCCTCCCGGATGAGCAGTTCTTC.

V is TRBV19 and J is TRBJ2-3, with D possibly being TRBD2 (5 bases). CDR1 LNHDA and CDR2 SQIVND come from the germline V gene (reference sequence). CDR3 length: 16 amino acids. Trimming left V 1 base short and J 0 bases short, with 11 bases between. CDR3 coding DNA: TGTGCCAGTAGTATAGTAGCGTCCCTTAGCACAGATACGCAGTATTTT. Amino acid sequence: CASSIVASLSTDTQYF.

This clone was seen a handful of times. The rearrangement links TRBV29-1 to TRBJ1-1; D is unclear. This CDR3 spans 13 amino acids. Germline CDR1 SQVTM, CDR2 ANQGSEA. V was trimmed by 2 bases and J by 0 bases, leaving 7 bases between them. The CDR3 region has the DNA TGCAGCGTTGAAAGTCCAGTGAACACTGAAGCTTTCTTT. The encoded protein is CSVESPVNTEAFF.

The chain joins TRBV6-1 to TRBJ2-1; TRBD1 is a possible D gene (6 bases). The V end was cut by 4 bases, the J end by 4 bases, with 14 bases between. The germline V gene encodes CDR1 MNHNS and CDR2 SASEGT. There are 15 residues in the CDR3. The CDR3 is CASSGPDRIYNEQFF. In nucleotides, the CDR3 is TGTGCCAGCAGTGGGCCGGACAGAATTTACAATGAGCAGTTCTTC.

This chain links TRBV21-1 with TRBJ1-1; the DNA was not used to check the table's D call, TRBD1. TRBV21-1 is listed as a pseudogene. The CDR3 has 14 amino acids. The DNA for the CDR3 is TGTGCCAGCAGCAAAGGCCAGGCCAACACTGAAGCTTTCTTT. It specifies CASSKGQANTEAFF.

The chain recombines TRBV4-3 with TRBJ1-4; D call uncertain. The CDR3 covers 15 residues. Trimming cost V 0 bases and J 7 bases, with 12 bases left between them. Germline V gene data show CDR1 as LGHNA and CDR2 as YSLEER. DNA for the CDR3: TGCGCCAGCAGCCAAGATCCGGGGTCGAGTGAAAAACTGTTTTTT. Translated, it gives CASSQDPGSSEKLFF.

CDR3 coding DNA: TGTGCCAGCAGCGCCTCGGAAGGCGAGCAGTACTTC. This encodes CASSASEGEQYF. This chain links TRBV5-4 with TRBJ2-7, with D uncertain. The CDR3 is made up of 12 amino acids. Germline V gene data show CDR1 as SGHNT and CDR2 as YYREEE (reference sequence). V gave up 4 bases and J gave up 6 bases, with 11 bases separating them.

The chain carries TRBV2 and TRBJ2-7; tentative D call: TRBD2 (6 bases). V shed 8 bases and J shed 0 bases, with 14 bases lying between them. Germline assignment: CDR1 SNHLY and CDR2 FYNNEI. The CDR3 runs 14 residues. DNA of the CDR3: TGTGCCAGCCTCGCGGGGCCCAGCTCCTACGAGCAGTACTTC. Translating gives CASLAGPSSYEQYF. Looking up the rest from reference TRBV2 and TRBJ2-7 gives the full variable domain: EPEVTQTPSHQVTQMGQEVILRCVPISNHLYFYWYRQILGQKVEFLVSFYNNEISEKSEIFDDQFSVERPDGSNFTLKIRSTKLEDSAMYFCASLAGPSSYEQYFGPGTRLTVT.

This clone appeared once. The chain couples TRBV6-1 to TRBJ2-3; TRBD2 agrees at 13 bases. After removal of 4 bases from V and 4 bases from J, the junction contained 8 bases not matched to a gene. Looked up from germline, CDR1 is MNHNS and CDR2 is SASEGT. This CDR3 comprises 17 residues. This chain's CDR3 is CASSGWTSGSAADTQYF. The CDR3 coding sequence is TGTGCCAGCAGTGGTTGGACTAGCGGGAGTGCTGCAGATACGCAGTATTTT.

The chain's CDR3 is CASSQAGVGEQYF. In nucleotides, the CDR3 is TGCGCCAGCAGCCAAGCGGGAGTGGGCGAGCAGTACTTC. This chain joins TRBV5-1 and TRBJ2-7, with TRBD2 identical over 8 bases. Germline lookup yields CDR1 SGHRS and CDR2 YFSETQ. The CDR3 is 13 residues long. Trimming took 4 bases from V and 6 from J; bases not matched to a gene: 6.

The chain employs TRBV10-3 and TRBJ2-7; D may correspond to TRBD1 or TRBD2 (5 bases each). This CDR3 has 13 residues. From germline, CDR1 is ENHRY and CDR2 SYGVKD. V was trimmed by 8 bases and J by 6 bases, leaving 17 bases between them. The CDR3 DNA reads TGTGCCATCGGGACGGGCCCGTCCACCGAGCAGTACTTC. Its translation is CAIGTGPSTEQYF.